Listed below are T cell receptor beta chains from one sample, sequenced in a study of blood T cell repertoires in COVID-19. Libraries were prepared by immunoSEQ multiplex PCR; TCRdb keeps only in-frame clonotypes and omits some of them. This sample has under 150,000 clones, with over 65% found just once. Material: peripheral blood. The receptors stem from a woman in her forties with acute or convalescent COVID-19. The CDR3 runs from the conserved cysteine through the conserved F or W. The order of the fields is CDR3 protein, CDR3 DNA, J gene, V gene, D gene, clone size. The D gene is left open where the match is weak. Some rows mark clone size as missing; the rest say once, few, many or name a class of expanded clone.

CDR3aa: CASGKDRSTDTQYF
CDR3nt: TGTGCTAGTGGCAAGGACAGGAGCACAGATACGCAGTATTTT
j_gene: TRBJ2-3
v_gene: TRBV12-5
d_gene: TRBD1
abundance: .

CDR3aa: CASSGTSNNEQFF
CDR3nt: TGTGCCAGCAGTGGGACTAGCAACAATGAGCAGTTCTTC
j_gene: TRBJ2-1
v_gene: TRBV6-4
d_gene: TRBD2
abundance: .

CDR3aa: CAGSQGSYGYTF
CDR3nt: TGTGCCGGATCTCAGGGGAGTTATGGCTACACCTTC
j_gene: TRBJ1-2
v_gene: TRBV30
d_gene: .
abundance: once

CDR3aa: CAISGDPYEQYF
CDR3nt: TGTGCCATCAGCGGGGATCCTTACGAGCAGTACTTC
j_gene: TRBJ2-7
v_gene: TRBV10-3
d_gene: .
abundance: .

CDR3aa: CASSPGTHYTGELFF
CDR3nt: TGTGCCAGCAGTCCCGGGACACACTACACCGGGGAGCTGTTTTTT
j_gene: TRBJ2-2
v_gene: TRBV27
d_gene: .
abundance: once

CDR3aa: CASSVGGGGTTDTQYF
CDR3nt: TGTGCCAGCAGCGTAGGCGGCGGGGGCACCACAGATACGCAGTATTTT
j_gene: TRBJ2-3
v_gene: TRBV9
d_gene: .
abundance: .

CDR3aa: CATSDPNPSPFF
CDR3nt: TGTGCCACCAGTGATCCTAATCCATCCCCTTTCTTT
j_gene: TRBJ1-1
v_gene: TRBV24-1
d_gene: .
abundance: .

CDR3aa: CASSSHPDTGAEGVAFF
CDR3nt: TGTGCCAGCAGCTCGCACCCTGATACAGGGGCGGAGGGTGTAGCTTTCTTT
j_gene: TRBJ1-1
v_gene: TRBV5-4
d_gene: TRBD1
abundance: .

CDR3aa: CASSVSAGPDYEQYF
CDR3nt: TGTGCCAGCAGTGTTAGCGCGGGACCGGACTACGAGCAGTACTTC
j_gene: TRBJ2-7
v_gene: TRBV27
d_gene: .
abundance: .

CDR3aa: CASSGDSTYEQYF
CDR3nt: TGTGCCAGCAGCGGGGACAGCACCTACGAGCAGTACTTC
j_gene: TRBJ2-7
v_gene: TRBV12-3/TRBV12-4
d_gene: TRBD1
abundance: .

CDR3aa: CASRLRAGVNTGELFF
CDR3nt: TGTGCCAGCAGACTTCGAGCGGGAGTGAACACCGGGGAGCTGTTTTTT
j_gene: TRBJ2-2
v_gene: TRBV11-2
d_gene: TRBD2
abundance: .

CDR3aa: CASSLKITSGDNEQFF
CDR3nt: TGTGCCAGCAGCCTCAAGATTACATCGGGGGACAATGAGCAGTTCTTC
j_gene: TRBJ2-1
v_gene: TRBV14
d_gene: .
abundance: .

CDR3aa: CASSHATGSNNSPLHF
CDR3nt: TGCGCCAGCAGTCACGCGACAGGGTCTAATAATTCACCCCTCCACTTT
j_gene: TRBJ1-6
v_gene: TRBV23-1
d_gene: TRBD1
abundance: .

CDR3aa: CASSVLAGGPSSYNEQFF
CDR3nt: TGTGCCAGCAGCGTACTAGCGGGGGGGCCGAGCTCCTACAATGAGCAGTTCTTC
j_gene: TRBJ2-1
v_gene: TRBV9
d_gene: TRBD2
abundance: .

CDR3aa: CASSLAGASYNEQFF
CDR3nt: TGTGCCAGCAGCTTGGCAGGGGCGTCCTACAATGAGCAGTTCTTC
j_gene: TRBJ2-1
v_gene: TRBV7-3
d_gene: .
abundance: .

CDR3aa: CASSLISAGKTQYF
CDR3nt: TGTGCCAGCAGTCTAATTTCCGCGGGGAAGACCCAGTACTTC
j_gene: TRBJ2-5
v_gene: TRBV3-1/TRBV3-2
d_gene: .
abundance: .

CDR3aa: CASRTGDEQYF
CDR3nt: TGTGCCAGTAGGACAGGGGACGAGCAGTACTTC
j_gene: TRBJ2-7
v_gene: TRBV19
d_gene: TRBD1
abundance: .

CDR3aa: CASSHGGPTDTQYF
CDR3nt: TGTGCCAGCAGCCATGGGGGCCCCACAGATACGCAGTATTTT
j_gene: TRBJ2-3
v_gene: TRBV4-2
d_gene: .
abundance: .

CDR3aa: CASSLNPTGDTGELFF
CDR3nt: TGTGCCAGCAGCTTAAACCCAACAGGAGACACCGGGGAGCTGTTTTTT
j_gene: TRBJ2-2
v_gene: TRBV7-3
d_gene: .
abundance: .

CDR3aa: CASSLATFSYEQYF
CDR3nt: TGTGCCAGCAGCTTAGCGACTTTCTCCTACGAGCAGTACTTC
j_gene: TRBJ2-7
v_gene: TRBV7-2
d_gene: .
abundance: .